The entry that follows covers one TCR beta chain sequence. This CDR3 is 14 amino acids long. V gave up 7 bases and J gave up 1 base; unmatched junction bases: 7. The sample comes from a study of T-cell reconstitution after alpha-beta-depleted transplantation in children. TCRbeta library preparation incorporated unique molecular identifiers. TCRdb independently ran MiXCR on the PCR reads; one entry per CDR3 protein. The sample shows nearly 550,000 distinct CDR3 sequences, 15% to 20% of them seen only once. The sequence was collected from a human donor who donated a stem cell graft to a child with acute lymphoblastic leukemia. The rearrangement joins TRBV23-1 to TRBJ2-7; 7 bases align to TRBD1. TRBV23-1 is recorded as an ORF, its role being uncertain. Sample: PBMCs from the stem cell graft donor, taken from the stem cell graft. In DNA, the CDR3 is TGCGCCAGCAAAGGACAGGACTCTTCCTACGAGCAGTACTTC. It codes for CASKGQDSSYEQYF.